These 27 T cell receptor beta chains share one sample of origin, sequenced in a study of cytomegalovirus exposure and HLA in healthy donors. Method: immunoSEQ multiplex PCR; TCRdb's copy keeps in-frame clones and lacks some. The sample has some 65,000 clones; about 96% are singletons. The sequencing sample was made of PBMCs. These receptors all stem from a man between 18 and 29 years old in good health and CMV-seronegative.

This sequence joins TRBV13 and TRBJ2-2, with TRBD1 as a possible D gene (5 bases). Trimming took 3 bases from V and 0 from J, leaving 8 bases between them. The CDR3 covers 15 residues. The germline V gene has CDR1 PRHDT and CDR2 FYEKMQ (reference sequence). The CDR3 loop reads CASSLKGANTGELFF. CDR3 DNA sequence: TGTGCCAGCAGCTTGAAAGGGGCGAACACCGGGGAGCTGTTTTTT.

The rearrangement joins TRBV28 to TRBJ2-7; 8 bases align to TRBD1. With V trimmed by 4 bases and J by 7 bases, 9 bases remained unmatched. The CDR3 has 14 amino acids. The V gene's germline CDR1 is MDHEN and CDR2 SYDVKM. CDR3 loop: CASSYATGVGEQYF. The CDR3 nucleotides read TGTGCCAGCAGTTACGCGACAGGGGTGGGGGAGCAGTACTTC.

This sequence joins TRBV11-3 and TRBJ2-1; 8 nucleotides line up with TRBD1. Trimming at V came to 0 bases and at J to 4 bases, leaving 5 bases not matched to a gene. Germline V lookup: CDR1 SGHNT, CDR2 YENEEA. The CDR3 is 16 residues long. CDR3: CASSLDRGRVYNEQFF. As DNA, the CDR3 is TGTGCCAGCAGCTTAGACAGGGGGCGTGTATACAATGAGCAGTTCTTC.

This rearrangement joins TRBV5-4 to TRBJ2-5, with no clear D. Germline V gene sequence: CDR1 SGHNT, CDR2 YYREEE (reference sequence). V was pared by 1 base and J by 5 bases, with 6 bases between. This CDR3 has 12 amino acids. CDR3 in DNA: TGTGCCAGCAGCTTGAACGGGGAGACCCAGTACTTC. It specifies CASSLNGETQYF.

The V call is TRBV11-3, the J call TRBJ2-1, with D perhaps TRBD2 (5 bases). In germline, CDR1 is SGHNT, CDR2 YENEEA. V was cut by 4 bases and J by 8 bases, with 15 bases left in between. The CDR3 is 14 residues long. The CDR3 DNA follows: TGTGCCAGCAGCTCGAAGCGAGGGATGGATGAGCAGTTCTTC. Translated: CASSSKRGMDEQFF.

This clone has only one observation. A junction boundary mismatches the germline segment, possibly from a read error. The gene calls are TRBV19 and TRBJ2-1, with TRBD2 matching over 11 bases. This CDR3 has 14 amino acids. Germline V gene lookup returns CDR1 LNHDA and CDR2 SQIVND (reference sequence). The CDR3 nucleotides read TGTGCCAGCAGTAGCGGGAGGGTGTACAATGAGCAGTTCTTC. Translating gives CASSSGRVYNEQFF.

This clone was counted a single time. The chain employs TRBV5-6 and TRBJ2-7; 7 bases match TRBD2. This CDR3 contains 15 residues. In germline, CDR1 is SGHDT, CDR2 YYEEEE. The V and J ends lost 0 bases and 7 bases, in that order; junction bases with no gene match: 10. The CDR3 protein is CASSLATSASREQYF. DNA of the CDR3: TGTGCCAGCAGCTTGGCAACTAGCGCTTCGAGGGAGCAGTACTTC.

This rearrangement joins TRBV10-3 to TRBJ2-5; D is perhaps TRBD1 (6 bases). The V and J ends lost 0 bases and 8 bases respectively, with 13 bases between them. The CDR3 totals 14 residues. Germline CDR1 ENHRY, CDR2 SYGVKD. The CDR3 bases are TGTGCCATCAGTGAGTCTCAAGCAGGGGAAACCCAGTACTTC. The encoded protein is CAISESQAGETQYF.

The CDR3 bases are TGTGCCAGCACCACAACAGCTCATCAGCCCCAGCATTTT. Its translation is CASTTTAHQPQHF. This rearrangement joins TRBV2 to TRBJ1-5; no clear D gene. Germline V gene data show CDR1 as SNHLY and CDR2 as FYNNEI. The CDR3 has 13 amino acids. The V gene lost 7 bases and the J gene lost 5 bases, with 12 bases spanning the gap.

The CDR3 nucleotides read TGTGCCAGCGGGGCTCTCCGGGACAGCAGCTCCTACGAGCAGTACTTC. Its translation: CASGALRDSSSYEQYF. The chain couples TRBV28 to TRBJ2-7; TRBD1 matches 7 bases. Germline CDR1 is MDHEN and CDR2 is SYDVKM. The CDR3 spans 16 residues. Unmatched junction bases numbered 13, after V lost 8 bases and J lost 0 bases.

This clone appeared once. The V call is TRBV4-2, the J call TRBJ1-6; 8 nucleotides align to TRBD1. With 0 bases clipped from V and 6 bases from J, the junction kept 1 base outside the gene matches. CDR1 is LGHNA and CDR2 is YNFKEQ in the germline V gene. CDR3 length: 15 amino acids. CDR3 sequence reads: CASSQEGQANSPLHF. The DNA of the CDR3 is TGTGCCAGCAGCCAAGAGGGACAGGCTAATTCACCCCTCCACTTT.

This rearrangement joins TRBV2 to TRBJ1-2; unclear D gene. Trimming took 7 bases from V and 1 from J, leaving 13 bases between them. CDR1 and CDR2 (germline): SNHLY, FYNNEI. The CDR3 has 14 residues. The CDR3, as DNA: TGTGCCAGCATGTTGTCAGAAAGTAACTATGGCTACACCTTC. Its protein product is CASMLSESNYGYTF.

This rearrangement joins TRBV6-5 to TRBJ2-3, with TRBD2 as a possible D gene (6 bases). This CDR3 comprises 15 residues. Trimming left V 4 bases short and J 1 base short, with 12 bases between. Germline CDR1 is MNHEY and CDR2 is SVGAGI. The CDR3 DNA is TGTGCCAGCAGTTCCGGGGGAGCGGGCACAGATACGCAGTATTTT. It codes for CASSSGGAGTDTQYF.

The CDR3 coding sequence is TGTGCCAGCAGTGAAGACAGGGGCCTCGAAAAACTGTTTTTT. Its protein product is CASSEDRGLEKLFF. The chain combines TRBV2 with TRBJ1-4; TRBD1 agrees at 7 bases. V gave up 1 base and J gave up 8 bases; unmatched junction bases: 4. CDR1 and CDR2 (germline): SNHLY, FYNNEI. The CDR3 loop spans 14 amino acids.

The rearrangement links TRBV11-1 to TRBJ2-5; tentatively, D is TRBD1 (6 bases). CDR3 length: 14 residues. Trimming pared 4 bases from V and 2 bases from J, leaving 11 bases between. The germline CDR1 and CDR2 sequences are SGHAT and FQDESV (reference sequence). For the CDR3, the DNA is TGTGCCAGCAGCTCGACAGGCGAACAAGAGACCCAGTACTTC. It is translated as CASSSTGEQETQYF. Full variable domain (rest looked up from reference TRBV11-1 and TRBJ2-5): EAEVAQSPRYKITEKSQAVAFWCDPISGHATLYWYRQILGQGPELLVQFQDESVVDDSQLPKDRFSAERLKGVDSTLKIQPAELGDSAMYLCASSSTGEQETQYFGPGTRLLVL.

The V and J genes are TRBV7-9 and TRBJ1-5; no reliable D call. Trimming pared 1 base from V and 0 bases from J, leaving 4 bases between. The CDR3 consists of 14 residues. Germline CDR1 reads SEHNR; CDR2 reads FQNEAQ (reference sequence). CDR3 amino acids: CASSLVGSNQPQHF. For the CDR3, the DNA is TGTGCCAGCAGCTTAGTCGGTAGCAATCAGCCCCAGCATTTT.

This chain uses TRBV7-9 with TRBJ2-7, with D possibly TRBD2 on 5 matching bases. The germline gives CDR1 SEHNR, CDR2 FQNEAQ (reference sequence). V lost 3 bases and J 7 bases, leaving 13 bases between the germline ends. The CDR3 totals 13 residues. The CDR3 DNA follows: TGTGCCAGCAGCTTCGGGGTGGTTCGAGAGCAGTACTTC. Its translation is CASSFGVVREQYF.

Concerning this clone: An end of the junction differs from the germline gene, which may be a read error. The chain carries TRBV7-9 and TRBJ1-5; TRBD1 matches 8 bases. Germline-derived CDR1 and CDR2 are SEHNR and FQNEAQ (reference sequence). The CDR3 length is 16 residues. DNA of the CDR3: TGTGCCAGCAGCATAGCGCGGACAGGGCGAGATCAGCCCCAGCATTTT. Translation gives CASSIARTGRDQPQHF.

The V and J genes are TRBV11-3 and TRBJ2-3, with TRBD2 matching over 11 bases. The CDR3 totals 20 residues. Germline-derived CDR1 and CDR2 are SGHNT and YENEEA. With V trimmed by 8 bases and J by 0 bases, 19 bases remained unmatched. CDR3 in DNA: TGTGCCAGCCAACTACCCCCCACTAGCGGGAGACGATCTAGCACAGATACGCAGTATTTT. This sequence encodes CASQLPPTSGRRSSTDTQYF.

The chain is built from TRBV7-9 and TRBJ1-2, with 9 bases identical to TRBD1. With 5 bases clipped from V and 0 bases from J, the junction kept 7 bases outside the gene matches. The V gene's germline CDR1 is SEHNR and CDR2 FQNEAQ (reference sequence). The CDR3 totals 16 residues. CDR3 protein: CASSRTGERPNYGYTF. The CDR3, as DNA: TGTGCCAGCAGCCGGACAGGGGAGAGGCCTAACTATGGCTACACCTTC.

The rearrangement uses TRBV10-2 and TRBJ2-7, with 9 bases aligning to TRBD2. Germline V gives CDR1 WSHSY, CDR2 SAAADI. The CDR3 totals 14 residues. Trimming at V came to 7 bases and at J to 0 bases, leaving 4 bases not matched to a gene. The CDR3 DNA reads as TGCGCCAGCACAGGCGGGAGGGGCTCCTACGAGCAGTACTTC. It translates to CASTGGRGSYEQYF.

The chain employs TRBV11-2 and TRBJ2-5, with 7 bases aligning to TRBD2. This CDR3 spans 14 amino acids. Looked up from germline, CDR1 is SGHAT and CDR2 is FQNNGV. With V trimmed by 5 bases and J by 0 bases, 3 bases remained unmatched. This CDR3 is CASSDGRYQETQYF. DNA of the CDR3: TGTGCCAGCAGCGACGGGAGGTACCAAGAGACCCAGTACTTC.

The chain recombines TRBV7-3 with TRBJ2-1, with 8 bases matching TRBD2. With 6 bases clipped from V and 9 bases from J, the junction kept 13 bases outside the gene matches. The CDR3 is 15 amino acids. CDR1 and CDR2 from the germline V gene are SGHTA and FQGTGA. The CDR3 is CASSSSSGSLSEQFF. In DNA form, the CDR3 reads TGTGCCAGCAGTTCCTCCAGCGGGAGTTTAAGTGAGCAGTTCTTC.

This clone has a single count. V usage is TRBV7-3 and J usage is TRBJ2-1; 8 positions agree with TRBD2. The length of the CDR3 is 13 residues. V was pared by 4 bases and J by 8 bases, with 4 bases of the junction left unmatched. Germline loops: CDR1 SGHTA, CDR2 FQGTGA. The CDR3 DNA reads as TGTGCCAGCAGCTCCGGGACTAGGGATGAGCAGTTCTTC. Amino acid sequence: CASSSGTRDEQFF.

About this clone itself: At one end, the junction sequence differs from germline, possibly due to a read error. The chain recombines TRBV6-4 with TRBJ2-7; D not resolved. The CDR3 has 13 residues. Germline V gene lookup returns CDR1 MRHNA and CDR2 SNTAGT. The CDR3 protein is CASSYSVWREQYF. The CDR3 bases are TGTGCCAGCAGTTACTCCGTCTGGCGGGAGCAGTACTTC.

The chain uses TRBV10-3 and TRBJ2-2; D might be TRBD1 (5 bases). The CDR3 spans 14 residues. V shed 8 bases and J shed 3 bases, with 13 bases lying between them. The germline V gene has CDR1 ENHRY and CDR2 SYGVKD. In DNA, the CDR3 is TGTGCCATCCCCAGGGTCGAGGACACCGGGGAGCTGTTTTTT. This encodes CAIPRVEDTGELFF.

This clone occurred once. The rearrangement uses TRBV5-1 and TRBJ2-7, with 14 nucleotides matching TRBD2. V shed 5 bases and J 2 bases; nucleotides not matched to a gene: 6. Germline CDR1 reads SGHRS; CDR2 reads YFSETQ. This CDR3 contains 16 residues. CDR3 protein: CASRGLAGEGTYEQYF. Written as DNA, the CDR3 is TGCGCCAGCAGGGGACTAGCGGGAGAGGGGACCTACGAGCAGTACTTC.